What follows describes a single TCR beta chain. The participants were between roughly 18 and 89 years old and came from some 23 US areas. Grouping used clinical history reported by participants in a survey and questionnaire. The CDR3 is 15 residues long. V was trimmed by 4 bases and J by 3 bases, leaving 15 bases between them. CDR1 and CDR2 from the germline V gene are LGHNA and YNFKEQ. This sample is drawn from a study of blood T cell repertoires in COVID-19. Study-wide background: Material from acute and convalescent COVID-19 was sourced from the United States, Italy and Spain.

TCRdb's table, derived via immunoSEQ multiplex PCR, lists solely in-frame clones and lacks some. The sample records 400,000 or so clones, 88% being singletons. The sequenced sample consisted of PBMCs or T cells enriched from blood (not recorded which). The sequence came from a woman aged 40 to 50 with acute COVID-19. This rearrangement joins TRBV4-2 to TRBJ1-2; D ambiguous. The DNA of the CDR3 is TGTGCCAGCAGCCCCGGTCCAGAACGGGACTATGGCTACACCTTC. It codes for CASSPGPERDYGYTF.